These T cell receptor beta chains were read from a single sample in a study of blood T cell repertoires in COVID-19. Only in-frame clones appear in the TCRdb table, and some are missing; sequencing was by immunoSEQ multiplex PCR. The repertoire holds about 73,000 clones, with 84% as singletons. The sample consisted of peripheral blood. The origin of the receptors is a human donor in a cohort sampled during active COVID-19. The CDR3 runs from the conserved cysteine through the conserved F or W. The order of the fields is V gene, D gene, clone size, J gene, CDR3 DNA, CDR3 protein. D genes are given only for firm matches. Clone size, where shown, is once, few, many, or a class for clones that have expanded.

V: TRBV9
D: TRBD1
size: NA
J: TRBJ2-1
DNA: TGTGCCAGCAGCGCCACCGGGACAGGGCTCTACAATGAGCAGTTCTTC
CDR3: CASSATGTGLYNEQFF

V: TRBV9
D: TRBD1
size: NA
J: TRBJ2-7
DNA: TGTGCCAGCAGCCCCCAACCCCAGGGGGCTTACGAGCAGTACTTC
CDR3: CASSPQPQGAYEQYF

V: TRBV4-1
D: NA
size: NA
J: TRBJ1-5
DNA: TGCGCCAGCAGCCAAGATGACAGCTCAAATCAGCCCCAGCATTTT
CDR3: CASSQDDSSNQPQHF

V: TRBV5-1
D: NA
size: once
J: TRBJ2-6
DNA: TGCGCCAGCAGCTTGGGACTAGGTACTGGGGCCAACGTCCTGACTTTC
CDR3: CASSLGLGTGANVLTF

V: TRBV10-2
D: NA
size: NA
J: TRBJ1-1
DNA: TGCGCCAGCAGTCTAAACGAGCCGAACACTGAAGCTTTCTTT
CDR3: CASSLNEPNTEAFF

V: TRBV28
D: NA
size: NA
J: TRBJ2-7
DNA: TGTGCCAGCAGTTTACGGGGCAGGGGGTACTTC
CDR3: CASSLRGRGYF

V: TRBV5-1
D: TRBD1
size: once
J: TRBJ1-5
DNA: TGCGCCAGCAGCCCCCAGGGGGGCCATAGCAATCAGCCCCAGCATTTT
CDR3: CASSPQGGHSNQPQHF

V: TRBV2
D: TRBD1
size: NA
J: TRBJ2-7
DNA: TGTGCCAGCAGCGGACAGGGGAATCACGAGCAGTACTTC
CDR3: CASSGQGNHEQYF

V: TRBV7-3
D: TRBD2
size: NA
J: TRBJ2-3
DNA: TGTGCCAGCAGCTTAACGTCCCCTCGACTAGCGGGGGACACAGATACGCAGTATTTT
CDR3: CASSLTSPRLAGDTDTQYF

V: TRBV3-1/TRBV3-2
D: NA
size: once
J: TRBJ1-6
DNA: TGTGCCAGCAGCCAAGACAGGAACAATTCACCCCTCCACTTT
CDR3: CASSQDRNNSPLHF

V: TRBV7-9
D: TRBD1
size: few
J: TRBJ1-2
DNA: TGTGCCAGCAGCTTAGCAGGGGGACAGGGGCGACCGTATGGCTACACCTTC
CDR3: CASSLAGGQGRPYGYTF

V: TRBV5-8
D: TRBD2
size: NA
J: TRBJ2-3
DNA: TGTGCCAGCAGCTTGGCGGCGACTAGCGGGGGACTCACAGATACGCAGTATTTT
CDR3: CASSLAATSGGLTDTQYF

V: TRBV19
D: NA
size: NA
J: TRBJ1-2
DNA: TGTGCCAGTAGCGAACCGGCAGGGTTTGGCTACACCTTC
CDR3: CASSEPAGFGYTF

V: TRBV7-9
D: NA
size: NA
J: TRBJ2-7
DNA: TGTGCCAGCCAGAGGCCCTCCTACGAGCAGTACTTC
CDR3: CASQRPSYEQYF

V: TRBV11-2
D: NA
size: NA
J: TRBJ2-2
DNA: TGTGCCAGCAGCAAGGAGGTGGGGACCGGGGAGCTGTTTTTT
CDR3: CASSKEVGTGELFF

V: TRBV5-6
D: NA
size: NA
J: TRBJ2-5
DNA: TGTGCCAGCAGCTTTGGGACTCCTTCACAAGAGACCCAGTACTTC
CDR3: CASSFGTPSQETQYF

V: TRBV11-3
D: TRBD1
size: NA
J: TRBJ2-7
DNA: TGTGCCAGCAGCTTTGCCAGGGGGCCCTCCTACGAGCAGTACTTC
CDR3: CASSFARGPSYEQYF

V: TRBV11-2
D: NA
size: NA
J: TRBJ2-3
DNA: TGTGCCAGCAGCTCCGGTCGGGGGATGCGGAGCACAGATACGCAGTATTTT
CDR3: CASSSGRGMRSTDTQYF

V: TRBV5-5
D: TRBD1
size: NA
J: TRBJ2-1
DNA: TGTGCCAGCAGCTTGGTTTCCGGGACAGATCCTTACAATGAGCAGTTCTTC
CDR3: CASSLVSGTDPYNEQFF

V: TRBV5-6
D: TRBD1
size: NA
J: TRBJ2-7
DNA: TGTGCCAGCAGCTTGGGAGGCAGGGGGAAATCGTCCTACGAGCAGTACTTC
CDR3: CASSLGGRGKSSYEQYF

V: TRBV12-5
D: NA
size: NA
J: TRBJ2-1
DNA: TGTGCTAGTGGTGCCGGGGGGCACTACAATGAGCAGTTCTTC
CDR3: CASGAGGHYNEQFF

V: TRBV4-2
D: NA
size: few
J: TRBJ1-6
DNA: TGTGCCAGCAGCCGTGAATTCGGGGTATTGGAGAATTCACCCCTCCACTTT
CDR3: CASSREFGVLENSPLHF

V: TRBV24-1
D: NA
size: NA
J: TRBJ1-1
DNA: TGTGCCACCAGGGGAGGGAGGAACACTGAAGCTTTCTTT
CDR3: CATRGGRNTEAFF

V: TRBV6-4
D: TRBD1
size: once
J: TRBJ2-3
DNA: TGTGCCAGTTCTACCGGGACAGGGTCAGATACGCAGTATTTT
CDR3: CASSTGTGSDTQYF